The entry below gives a single T cell receptor (beta chain) sequence along with its context. The V end lost 1 base, the J end lost 7 bases, and 10 bases lay between the germline ends. Germline CDR1 LGHDT, CDR2 YNNKEL (reference sequence). The CDR3 loop spans 14 amino acids. These data come from a study of blood T cell repertoires in COVID-19. The wider study: There were acute and convalescent COVID-19 samples, and they came from the United States, Italy and Spain.

Authors' analysis steps: From reference gene primer amplification, estimates of nucleated cell counts were derived. The repertoire was sequenced with immunoSEQ multiplex PCR; TCRdb's copy has only in-frame clones and lacks some. V and J calls plus clone size are reproduced from that table; the DNA served to infer D and trimming. The sample consists of under 150,000 clones, 90% of them appearing once. The receptor was isolated from a man aged 60 to 69 with COVID-19, enrolled during active disease. What was sequenced was peripheral blood. This chain joins TRBV3-1 (or the pseudogene TRBV3-2) and TRBJ2-2; D not resolved. The CDR3 loop is CASSQAPVDGELFF. The CDR3 DNA is TGTGCCAGCAGCCAAGCTCCAGTTGACGGGGAGCTGTTTTTT.